This TCR beta chain was sequenced during a study of a mutant IDH1 vaccine in newly diagnosed glioma. Germline V gene data show CDR1 as SGHTA and CDR2 as FQGNSA. Trimming took off 2 bases at V and 5 bases at J, with 12 bases between the two ends. The CDR3 extends over 15 amino acids. As concerns this clone: Its antigen is unknown.

The time point here: week 11, during vaccination. A 20-mer mutant IDH1 peptide at 300 ug was injected subcutaneously with topical imiquimod. Using immunoSEQ multiplex PCR, the repertoire was profiled, and TCRdb retains in-frame clones only, with some absent. This repertoire shows 120,000 or so clones, around 80% found once; its top ten account for 5.5%. The TCR was taken from a man between 40 and 49 years old with glioma. Sequenced here: PBMCs, sampled from a glioma patient whose treatment included an IDH1 peptide vaccine. The rearrangement uses TRBV7-2 and TRBJ1-4; tentative D call: TRBD1 (5 bases). CDR3 in DNA: TGTGCCAGCAGCTTACGGGGCCGACAGAATGAAAAACTGTTTTTT. Translation gives CASSLRGRQNEKLFF.